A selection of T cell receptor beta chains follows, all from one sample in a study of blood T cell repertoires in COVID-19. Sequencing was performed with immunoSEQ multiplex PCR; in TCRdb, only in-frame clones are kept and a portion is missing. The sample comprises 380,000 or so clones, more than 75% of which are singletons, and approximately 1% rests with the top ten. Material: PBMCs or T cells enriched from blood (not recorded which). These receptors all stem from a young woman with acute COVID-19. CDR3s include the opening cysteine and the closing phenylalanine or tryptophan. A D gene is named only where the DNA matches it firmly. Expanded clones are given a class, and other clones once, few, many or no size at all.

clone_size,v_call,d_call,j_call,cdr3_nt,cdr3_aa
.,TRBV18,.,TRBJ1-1,TGTGCCAGCTCTACAGGGATCGCTGAAGCTTTCTTT,CASSTGIAEAFF
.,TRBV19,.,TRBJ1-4,TGTGCCAGTAGTATATCTGTTCGGGAAAAACTGTTTTTT,CASSISVREKLFF
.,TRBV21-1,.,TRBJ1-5,TGTGCCAGCAGCAAGGACAAATCGGGCAATCAGCCCCAGCATTTT,CASSKDKSGNQPQHF
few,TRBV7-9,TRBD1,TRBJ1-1,TGTGCCAGCAGTATCGGACAGGGAGACACTGAAGCTTTCTTT,CASSIGQGDTEAFF
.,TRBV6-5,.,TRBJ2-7,TGTGCCAGCAGCCCCCGGGACACCAAAGCCTACGAGCAGTACTTC,CASSPRDTKAYEQYF
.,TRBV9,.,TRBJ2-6,TGTGCCAGCAGCCCTCAGCCGGGACAAAGCTCTGGGGCCAACGTCCTGACTTTC,CASSPQPGQSSGANVLTF
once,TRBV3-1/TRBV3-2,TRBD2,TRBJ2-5,TGTGCCAGCAGCCCTTGGCCGGGGGGGGCAGAGACCCAGTACTTC,CASSPWPGGAETQYF
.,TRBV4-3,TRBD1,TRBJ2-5,TGCGCCAGCAGCCAAGATCATAGGGGGCGCCAAGAGACCCAGTACTTC,CASSQDHRGRQETQYF
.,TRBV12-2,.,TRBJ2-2,TGTGCAAGTCGCTTAGCGGGAGGCGGGGAGCTGTTTTTT,CASRLAGGGELFF
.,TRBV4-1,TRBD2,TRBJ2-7,TGCGCCAGCAGCCAAGTCGTCGGGGGGTCGGACGAGCAGTACTTC,CASSQVVGGSDEQYF
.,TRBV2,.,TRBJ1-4,TGTGCCAGCAGTGTTGTCAGGGTTGAAAAACTGTTTTTT,CASSVVRVEKLFF
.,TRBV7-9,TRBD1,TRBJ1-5,TGTGCCAGCAGCTTAACAGGGGGCGGCAATCAGCCCCAGCATTTT,CASSLTGGGNQPQHF
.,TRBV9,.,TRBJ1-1,TGTGCCAGCAGCGTAGAGCGGGTCCTGAGCACTGAAGCTTTCTTT,CASSVERVLSTEAFF
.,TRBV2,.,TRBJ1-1,TGTGCCAGCAGGGGCGATCCAGGGGAGGGGACTGAAGCTTTCTTT,CASRGDPGEGTEAFF
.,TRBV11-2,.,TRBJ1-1,TGTGCCAGCAGCAAAACCGCCGGGGTTGCTGAAGCTTTCTTT,CASSKTAGVAEAFF
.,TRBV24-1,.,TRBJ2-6,TGTGCCACCAGTGATCCACGGGGCTCTGGGGCCAACGTCCTGACTTTC,CATSDPRGSGANVLTF
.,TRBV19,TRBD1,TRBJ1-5,TGTGCCAGTAGTGGACCGCAACCGGGACAGGGGGCGCGGACATCTCAGCCCCAGCATTTT,CASSGPQPGQGARTSQPQHF
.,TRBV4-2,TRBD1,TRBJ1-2,TGTGCCAGCAGCCAAGATCGAACGACAGGGGGGTATCATGGCTACACCTTC,CASSQDRTTGGYHGYTF
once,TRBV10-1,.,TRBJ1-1,TGCGCCAGCAGTGGGAAGGGGCTGAACACTGAAGCTTTCTTT,CASSGKGLNTEAFF
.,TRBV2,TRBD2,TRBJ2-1,TGTGCCAGCAGTGAGAGGGAGGGGTACAATGAGCAGTTCTTC,CASSEREGYNEQFF
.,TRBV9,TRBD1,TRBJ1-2,TGTGCCAGCAGCGGGACAGGGTATGGCTACACCTTC,CASSGTGYGYTF
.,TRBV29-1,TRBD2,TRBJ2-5,TGCAGCGTTGTCATGCGACTAGCAGGAGAGACCCAGTACTTC,CSVVMRLAGETQYF
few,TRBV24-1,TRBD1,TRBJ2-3,TGTGCCACCAGTGATTTGAGTTCGGCCCGGACAGGGGACCTCCATACGCAGTATTTT,CATSDLSSARTGDLHTQYF
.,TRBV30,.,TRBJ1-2,TGTGCCTGGACCCAACAGGGAGTTAACTATGGCTACACCTTC,CAWTQQGVNYGYTF
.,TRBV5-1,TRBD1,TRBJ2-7,TGCGCCAGCAGCTTATCCGGACAGGGGGCCTACGAGCAGTACTTC,CASSLSGQGAYEQYF
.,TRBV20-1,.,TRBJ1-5,TGCAGTGCTAGTAGGCAGGGAAACAATCAGCCCCAGCATTTT,CSASRQGNNQPQHF
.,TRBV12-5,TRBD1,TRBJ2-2,TGTGCTAGTGGTTTGCGCCAGGGGGCCGGGGAGCTGTTTTTT,CASGLRQGAGELFF
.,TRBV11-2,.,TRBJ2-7,TGTGCCAGCAGCTTAGAACGGCGGGGAGCCTACGAGCAGTACTTC,CASSLERRGAYEQYF
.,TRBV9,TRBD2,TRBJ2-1,TGTGCCAGCAGCGTAGATTCCGGGGGGTACTACAATGAGCAGTTCTTC,CASSVDSGGYYNEQFF
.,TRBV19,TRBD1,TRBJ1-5,TGTGCCAGTAGAGGCCCCGTACTTCGACAGGGTGGTAGCAATCAGCCCCAGCATTTT,CASRGPVLRQGGSNQPQHF
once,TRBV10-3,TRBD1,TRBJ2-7,TGTGCCATCACCGGACAGGGGGCCTACGAGCAGTACTTC,CAITGQGAYEQYF
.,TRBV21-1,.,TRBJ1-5,TGTGCCAGCAGCAGCCGACAGGGGGCGATGTCCAATCAGCCCCAGCATTTT,CASSSRQGAMSNQPQHF
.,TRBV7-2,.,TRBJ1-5,TGTGCCAGCAGCTTAGGGTCAGGGTATAGCAATCAGCCCCAGCATTTT,CASSLGSGYSNQPQHF
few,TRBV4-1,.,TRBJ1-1,TGCGCCAGCAGCCAAGGCCGTGGGGGGGAGACTGAAGCTTTCTTT,CASSQGRGGETEAFF
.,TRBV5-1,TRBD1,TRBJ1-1,TGCGCCAGCACCCCGGGACAGATTAACACTGAAGCTTTCTTT,CASTPGQINTEAFF
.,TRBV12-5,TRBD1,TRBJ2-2,TGTGCTAGTGCCCGACAGGGAATAGTCACCGGGGAGCTGTTTTTT,CASARQGIVTGELFF
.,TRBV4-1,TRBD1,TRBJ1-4,TGCGCCAGCAGCCAAGCCCCGCCAACAGGGGGGAATGAAAAACTGTTTTTT,CASSQAPPTGGNEKLFF
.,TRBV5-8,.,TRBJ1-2,TGTGCCAGCGGGAGGAGGAACTTTGGCTACACCTTC,CASGRRNFGYTF
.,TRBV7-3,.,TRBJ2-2,TGTGCCAGCAGCTTCTCAGGGCCACCGAACACCGGGGAGCTGTTTTTT,CASSFSGPPNTGELFF
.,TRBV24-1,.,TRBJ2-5,TGTGCCACCAGTGATCCCCGCCAAGAGACCCAGTACTTC,CATSDPRQETQYF
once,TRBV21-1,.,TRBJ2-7,TGTGCCAGCAGTAATAAGACAGGGGGAAAATACGAGCAGTACTTC,CASSNKTGGKYEQYF
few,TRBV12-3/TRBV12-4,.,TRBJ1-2,TGTGCCAGCGGATACAGGTGGGGCTACACCTTC,CASGYRWGYTF
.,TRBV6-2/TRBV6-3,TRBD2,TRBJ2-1,TGTGCCAGCAGTTACGGTGCTAGCGGTTTGTACAATGAGCAGTTCTTC,CASSYGASGLYNEQFF
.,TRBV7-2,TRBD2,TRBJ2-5,TGTGCCAGCAGCTTACGTCGACTAGCGGGGCAAGAGACCCAGTACTTC,CASSLRRLAGQETQYF
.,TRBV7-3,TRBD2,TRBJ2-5,TGTGCCAGCAGCTCTAGCGGGGGGATCCAAGAGACCCAGTACTTC,CASSSSGGIQETQYF
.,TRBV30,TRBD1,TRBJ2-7,TGTGCCTGGAGCGACAGGGGATACGAGCAGTACTTC,CAWSDRGYEQYF
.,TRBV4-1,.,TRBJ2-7,TGCGCCAGCAGCCAAGAGGGGGGACTGAGCTCCTACGAGCAGTACTTC,CASSQEGGLSSYEQYF